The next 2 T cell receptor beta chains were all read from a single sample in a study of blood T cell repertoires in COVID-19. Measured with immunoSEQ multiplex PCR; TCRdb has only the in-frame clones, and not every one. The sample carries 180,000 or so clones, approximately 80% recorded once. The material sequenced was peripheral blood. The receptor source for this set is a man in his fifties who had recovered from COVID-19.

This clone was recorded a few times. CDR3 region: CASSRHTGTGLYGYTF. The CDR3 DNA is TGTGCCAGCAGCCGACACACCGGGACAGGGCTTTATGGCTACACCTTC. The chain recombines TRBV5-5 with TRBJ1-2; TRBD1 matches at 9 bases. Germline assignment: CDR1 SGHKS and CDR2 YYEKEE (reference sequence). Unmatched junction bases numbered 12, after V lost 4 bases and J lost 5 bases. This CDR3 region has 16 residues.

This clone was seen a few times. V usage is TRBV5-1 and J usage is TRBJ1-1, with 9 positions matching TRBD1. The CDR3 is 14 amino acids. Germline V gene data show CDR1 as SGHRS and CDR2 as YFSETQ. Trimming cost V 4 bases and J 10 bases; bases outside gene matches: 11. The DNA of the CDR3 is TGCGCCAGCAGCCACGGGACAGGGCCGCGAATAGCTTTCTTT. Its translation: CASSHGTGPRIAFF.